A selection of T cell receptor beta chains follows, all from one sample in a study of T-cell reconstitution after alpha-beta-depleted transplantation in children. TCRdb re-derived calls from the PCR reads in MiXCR, one entry per CDR3 protein. Of about 830,000 distinct CDR3 sequences listed, roughly 15% are singletons. The sample in question was PBMCs, mostly from graft donor cells, obtained 360 days after TCRalphabeta/CD19-depleted stem cell transplant. These receptors were taken from a male patient between 10 and 17 years old who had a stem cell transplant for acute lymphoblastic leukemia, so the T cells may come from the graft donor. CDR3s include the opening cysteine and the closing phenylalanine or tryptophan. The D gene is left open where the match is weak. Clone size is not always given. Where it is, it says once, few, many or a class for expanded clones.

.,TRBJ1-2,TRBV7-2,.,TGTGCCAGCAGCTTAGTCAAAGGGTTTGGCTACACCTTC,CASSLVKGFGYTF
TRBD1,TRBJ1-6,TRBV6-1,.,TGTGCCAGCACCAGACAGGGGAATTCACCCCTCCACTTT,CASTRQGNSPLHF
.,TRBJ2-7,TRBV11-2,many,TGTGCCAGCAGCCACCCTGGGAGGGGGGTTACCTACGAGCAGTACTTC,CASSHPGRGVTYEQYF
.,TRBJ2-7,TRBV4-1,.,TGCGCCAGCAGCCAAGATAGCTGGGCAGTCGAGCAGTACTTC,CASSQDSWAVEQYF
.,TRBJ2-2,TRBV4-1,.,TGCGCCAGCAGCCAAGGGGCTCGTTGGACCGGGGAGCTGTTTTTT,CASSQGARWTGELFF
TRBD2,TRBJ2-7,TRBV20-1,.,TGCAGTGCCCCCTCGGCCGGGAGGGTTGCCGAGCAGTACTTC,CSAPSAGRVAEQYF
.,TRBJ2-7,TRBV29-1,many,TGCAGCGTGGGACCGGAGCCGGCCTTC,CSVGPEPAF
.,TRBJ2-7,TRBV18,.,TGTGCCAGCTCACCACTCCCGGCCGAGCAGTACTTC,CASSPLPAEQYF
.,TRBJ1-1,TRBV7-6,few,TGTGCCAGCAGCTTCGTTGCCTCGCGGGGAATTAATATGAACACTGAAGCTTTCTTT,CASSFVASRGINMNTEAFF
.,TRBJ1-6,TRBV12-3/TRBV12-4,many,TGTGCCAGCAGTTTCGGGTCTTCACCCCTCCACTTT,CASSFGSSPLHF
.,TRBJ2-7,TRBV10-3,few,TGTGCCATCGGGCAGGGACCCGAGCAGTACTTC,CAIGQGPEQYF
TRBD1,TRBJ1-5,TRBV19,few,TGTGCCACCGTGGACAGGGGGTTGCAGCCCCAGCATTTT,CATVDRGLQPQHF
.,TRBJ1-5,TRBV9,many,TGTGCCAGCAGCGTAGGAGGGCGTAGCAATCAGCCCCAGCATTTT,CASSVGGRSNQPQHF
TRBD2,TRBJ2-1,TRBV7-2,few,TGTGCCAGCAGCGAACTAGCGGGAGGGGGTGAGCAGTTCTTC,CASSELAGGGEQFF
TRBD2,TRBJ2-7,TRBV12-3/TRBV12-4,many,TGTGCCAGCAGTTCAAAGGGTTTAGCGGGAAGCTCCTACGAGCAGTACTTC,CASSSKGLAGSSYEQYF
TRBD2,TRBJ2-2,TRBV29-1,few,TGCAGCGTTTCATTAAGGGCGGGAGTTCTGAACACCGGGGAGCTGTTTTTT,CSVSLRAGVLNTGELFF
.,TRBJ2-7,TRBV20-1,.,TGCAGTGCTTGGACGGAATACTACGAGCAGTACTTC,CSAWTEYYEQYF
.,TRBJ1-6,TRBV27,.,TGTGCCAGCAGTTCGGTGAGGACTTATAATTCACCCCTCCACTTT,CASSSVRTYNSPLHF
TRBD1,TRBJ2-2,TRBV20-1,.,TGCAGTGCATCCGGGACAGGGGGCGCGAACACCGGGGAGCTGTTTTTT,CSASGTGGANTGELFF
.,TRBJ2-7,TRBV12-5,once,TGTGCTAGTGGCCTCGGGAGGGGGCTCTCCTACGAGCAGTACTTC,CASGLGRGLSYEQYF
TRBD1,TRBJ2-4,TRBV5-1,few,TGCGCCAGCAGCCTCGACAGGGTTGACATTCAGTACTTC,CASSLDRVDIQYF
.,TRBJ2-2,TRBV5-1,.,TGCGCCAGCAGCTCCAACCGAGGGGCGAGGAACACCGGGGAGCTGTTTTTT,CASSSNRGARNTGELFF
TRBD1,TRBJ2-7,TRBV7-9,.,TGTGCCAGCAGCTCACCACATCTTGACAGGGTGAGGGAGCAGTACTTC,CASSSPHLDRVREQYF
.,TRBJ2-1,TRBV15,few,TGTGCCACCAGCAGAGATCTCGGCAGGGCCAATGAGCAGTTCTTC,CATSRDLGRANEQFF
.,TRBJ2-7,TRBV7-9,few,TGTGCCAGCAGCTTAGCCCAGAGGGGGATCTACGAGCAGTACTTC,CASSLAQRGIYEQYF
.,TRBJ1-2,TRBV7-9,.,TGTGCCAGCAGCGGATTGGGACTTTTGGAAGGCTACACCTTC,CASSGLGLLEGYTF
TRBD2,TRBJ2-1,TRBV27,.,TGTGCCAGCAGTTTAGCGGGAGGGCCTAAGGGCAATGAGCAGTTCTTC,CASSLAGGPKGNEQFF
.,TRBJ2-3,TRBV18,.,TGTGCCAGCTCACCCCCGAGACAGGGACTCACAGATACGCAGTATTTT,CASSPPRQGLTDTQYF
.,TRBJ2-5,TRBV11-2,.,TGTGCCAGCAGCTTAGTAGTAGGATTACAAGAGACCCAGTACTTC,CASSLVVGLQETQYF